The 21 T cell receptor beta chains presented below share a single source sample, sequenced in a study of graft-versus-host responses after intestinal transplantation. Profiling relied on immunoSEQ multiplex PCR, and the TCRdb table lists in-frame clones only, not all of them. The table lists about 20,000 clones, 40% to 55% of them singletons. Sequenced here: alloreactive CD4+ T cells from a mixed lymphocyte reaction culture, sampled before intestinal transplant. As for subset: CFSE-low proliferating T cells sorted from approximately 6-day pre-transplant mixed lymphocyte reaction (GvH or HvG direction). The receptors stem from a human patient who received an intestinal transplant.

This clone was seen a few times. The rearrangement joins TRBV10-2 to TRBJ2-5; 15 nucleotides align to TRBD2. From germline, CDR1 is WSHSY and CDR2 SAAADI. The CDR3 covers 15 residues. Trimming at V came to 8 bases and at J to 5 bases, leaving 6 bases not matched to a gene. The chain's CDR3 is CASRGLAGGPETQYF. Here the CDR3 DNA reads TGCGCCAGCCGAGGACTAGCGGGGGGGCCGGAGACCCAGTACTTC.

A single count supports this clone. The genes are TRBV7-8 and TRBJ2-7; D is undetermined. V was pared by 5 bases and J by 4 bases, with 9 bases between. The CDR3 loop spans 12 amino acids. Germline values: CDR1 SGHVS, CDR2 FQNEAQ. The CDR3 sequence is CASSRGPYEQYF. The CDR3 DNA reads as TGTGCCAGCAGCCGAGGCCCTTACGAGCAGTACTTC.

The rearrangement uses TRBV7-3 and TRBJ2-2; the match to TRBD2 covers 8 bases. J gave up 7 bases and V 5 bases, and 6 bases lay outside the gene matches. This CDR3 has 14 amino acids. Per germline, CDR1 SGHTA and CDR2 FQGTGA. The CDR3 reads CASSPGTSHGELFF. For the CDR3, the DNA is TGTGCCAGCAGCCCCGGGACTAGTCACGGGGAGCTGTTTTTT.

J is TRBJ1-1 and V is TRBV19; the D gene is possibly TRBD1 (5 bases). Germline V gives CDR1 LNHDA, CDR2 SQIVND (reference sequence). This CDR3 is built from 15 residues. The V and J ends lost 3 bases and 2 bases respectively, with 13 bases between them. The CDR3 sequence is CASSIRQTQNTEAFF. As DNA, the CDR3 is TGTGCCAGTAGTATTCGACAGACCCAAAACACTGAAGCTTTCTTT. The complete variable domain, with remaining parts taken from reference TRBV19 and TRBJ1-1, reads DGGITQSPKYLFRKEGQNVTLSCEQNLNHDAMYWYRQDPGQGLRLIYYSQIVNDFQKGDIAEGYSVSREKKESFPLTVTSAQKNPTAFYLCASSIRQTQNTEAFFGQGTRLTVV.

This chain links TRBV19 with TRBJ2-7, with a tentative D call TRBD1 (5 bases). CDR3 length: 14 amino acids. The germline gives CDR1 LNHDA, CDR2 SQIVND (reference sequence). V dropped 5 bases and J dropped 0 bases, with 11 bases sitting between them. The DNA for the CDR3 is TGTGCCAGTAGTTCCCGACAGCGCTCCTACGAGCAGTACTTC. The encoded protein is CASSSRQRSYEQYF.

The genes are TRBV5-4 and TRBJ1-6, with 7 bases matching TRBD1. Germline V CDR1 and CDR2: SGHNT, YYREEE (reference sequence). The CDR3 contains 14 residues. Unmatched junction bases numbered 0, after V lost 0 bases and J lost 6 bases. The CDR3: CASSLAGGNSPLHF. CDR3 coding DNA: TGTGCCAGCAGCTTGGCAGGGGGTAATTCACCCCTCCACTTT.

V and J are TRBV6-1 and TRBJ1-6; TRBD1 matches 7 bases. Germline CDR1 MNHNS, CDR2 SASEGT. The J segment lost 9 bases and the V segment lost 5 bases, leaving 10 bases of the junction unmatched. The CDR3 spans 15 residues. CDR3 DNA: TGTGCCAGCAGTTCAGGACAGGCCCCGAGTTCACCCCTCCACTTT. Translating gives CASSSGQAPSSPLHF.

The chain employs TRBV9 and TRBJ2-7; 11 nucleotides match TRBD1. CDR1 SGDLS and CDR2 YYNGEE come from the germline V gene. V dropped 4 bases and J dropped 2; count of bases not matched to a gene: 2. This CDR3 is 14 amino acids long. The CDR3 reads CASSPGQGAYEQYF. The CDR3 DNA sequence: TGTGCCAGCAGCCCGGGACAGGGGGCCTACGAGCAGTACTTC.

The J gene is TRBJ1-1, the V gene TRBV6-6; D call uncertain. Deletions cut 3 bases from V and 1 base from J, with 6 bases between. The CDR3 runs to 13 residues. From germline, CDR1 is MNHNY and CDR2 SVGAGI (reference sequence). The CDR3 reads CASSYFKNTEAFF. The CDR3 DNA reads TGTGCCAGCAGTTATTTCAAGAACACTGAAGCTTTCTTT.

The gene calls are TRBV6-5 and TRBJ2-5, with 10 bases lining up with TRBD2. CDR1 and CDR2 from the germline V gene are MNHEY and SVGAGI. The CDR3 spans 16 residues. Trimming at V came to 0 bases and at J to 2 bases, leaving 3 bases not matched to a gene. The CDR3 reads CASSYSPSGGQETQYF. CDR3 sequence (DNA): TGTGCCAGCAGTTACTCACCTAGCGGGGGACAAGAGACCCAGTACTTC.

The chain recombines TRBV5-1 with TRBJ1-2; the match to TRBD1 covers 11 bases. Trimming took 4 bases from V and 6 from J; bases not matched to a gene: 2. This CDR3 is built from 13 residues. CDR1 is SGHRS, CDR2 YFSETQ, per germline. The CDR3 coding sequence is TGCGCCAGCAGCCAGGGACAGGGGGATGGCTACACCTTC. It specifies CASSQGQGDGYTF.

This clone came up a few times. The rearrangement uses TRBV7-2 and TRBJ1-2; tentative D call: TRBD1 (6 bases). CDR1 and CDR2 from the germline V gene are SGHTA and FQGNSA. This CDR3 is built from 16 residues. V shed 1 base and J shed 8 bases, with 20 bases lying between them. CDR3 amino acids: CASSLDRGQPMRGYTF. The CDR3 DNA is TGTGCCAGCAGCTTAGACCGGGGACAACCCATGAGAGGCTACACCTTC.

This sequence joins TRBV7-2 and TRBJ2-7, with 7 bases that match TRBD1. CDR1 and CDR2 from the germline V gene are SGHTA and FQGNSA. This CDR3 comprises 15 residues. Unmatched junction bases numbered 5, after V lost 0 bases and J lost 3 bases. This CDR3 is CASSLADRTGYEQYF. Written as DNA, the CDR3 is TGTGCCAGCAGCTTAGCGGACAGGACTGGCTACGAGCAGTACTTC.

This chain uses TRBV5-4 with TRBJ2-1; D may be TRBD1 (7 bases). CDR1 and CDR2 (germline): SGHNT, YYREEE (reference sequence). With 4 bases removed from V and 4 bases from J, the gap between germline ends came to 15 bases. The CDR3 extends over 15 amino acids. In nucleotides, the CDR3 is TGTGCCAGCAGCCCTAGGGGGGACAGTTACAATGAGCAGTTCTTC. Its translation is CASSPRGDSYNEQFF. The full variable domain, completed using reference TRBV5-4 and TRBJ2-1, is ETGVTQSPTHLIKTRGQQVTLRCSSQSGHNTVSWYQQALGQGPQFIFQYYREEENGRGNFPPRFSGLQFPNYSSELNVNALELDDSALYLCASSPRGDSYNEQFFGPGTRLTVL.

The rearrangement uses TRBV27 and TRBJ2-1, with 7 bases lining up with TRBD1. V shed 4 bases, J shed 5 bases, and the junction held 11 bases outside the gene matches. The CDR3 contains 16 residues. CDR1 and CDR2 from the germline V gene are MNHEY and SMNVEV (reference sequence). The CDR3, as DNA: TGTGCCAGCAGTTCGGAGTCCCGGGACAGCAACAATGAGCAGTTCTTC. This gives the protein CASSSESRDSNNEQFF.

This chain uses TRBV18 with TRBJ2-5, with TRBD1 matching 10 bases. CDR1 is KGHSH, CDR2 LQKENI, per germline. The CDR3 extends over 16 amino acids. V shed 2 bases and J 5 bases; nucleotides not matched to a gene: 8. The CDR3 DNA reads as TGTGCCAGCTCACCATTGGGACAGGGGTTGCGGGAGACCCAGTACTTC. This translates into CASSPLGQGLRETQYF.

The chain has TRBV6-5 and TRBJ1-5; weak D call: TRBD1 (6 bases). Trimming shortened V by 6 bases and J by 9 bases, and 15 bases separated the two germline ends. The CDR3 is 13 residues long. In germline, CDR1 is MNHEY, CDR2 SVGAGI. The CDR3 coding sequence is TGTGCCAGCAGACCTCCGACAGGTGGGCCCCAGCATTTT. It specifies CASRPPTGGPQHF.

The V gene is TRBV5-1, the J gene TRBJ2-4; 8 bases fit TRBD2. The CDR3 runs to 14 residues. The germline gives CDR1 SGHRS, CDR2 YFSETQ. The ends lost 0 bases at V and 5 bases at J; junction bases unmatched: 1. DNA of the CDR3: TGCGCCAGCAGCTTGGAACTAGCGGAAAACATTCAGTACTTC. This gives the protein CASSLELAENIQYF.

CDR3 amino acids: CASSLGLAGGGELFF. As DNA, the CDR3 is TGCGCCAGCAGCCTTGGACTAGCGGGGGGCGGGGAGCTGTTTTTT. The chain combines TRBV5-1 with TRBJ2-2; TRBD2 matches at 14 bases. Germline values: CDR1 SGHRS, CDR2 YFSETQ. The CDR3 has 15 residues. With V trimmed by 4 bases and J by 7 bases, 3 bases remained unmatched.

The CDR3 coding sequence is TGTGCCAGCAGTTCAGGGTTGGGCTCTGGAAACACCATATATTTT. Its translation: CASSSGLGSGNTIYF. The chain couples TRBV6-6 to TRBJ1-3; a weak D match, TRBD1 (5 bases). Trimming cost V 4 bases and J 0 bases, with 10 bases left between them. CDR1 and CDR2 from the germline V gene are MNHNY and SVGAGI (reference sequence). This CDR3 has 15 residues.

CDR3 sequence: CAIRRTSGDNEQFF. Written as DNA, the CDR3 is TGTGCCATCAGAAGGACTAGCGGCGACAATGAGCAGTTCTTC. The chain links TRBV10-3 to TRBJ2-1; 10 positions agree with TRBD2. Germline lookup yields CDR1 ENHRY and CDR2 SYGVKD. V lost 6 bases, J lost 5 bases, and 4 bases stayed unmatched. The CDR3 loop spans 14 amino acids.